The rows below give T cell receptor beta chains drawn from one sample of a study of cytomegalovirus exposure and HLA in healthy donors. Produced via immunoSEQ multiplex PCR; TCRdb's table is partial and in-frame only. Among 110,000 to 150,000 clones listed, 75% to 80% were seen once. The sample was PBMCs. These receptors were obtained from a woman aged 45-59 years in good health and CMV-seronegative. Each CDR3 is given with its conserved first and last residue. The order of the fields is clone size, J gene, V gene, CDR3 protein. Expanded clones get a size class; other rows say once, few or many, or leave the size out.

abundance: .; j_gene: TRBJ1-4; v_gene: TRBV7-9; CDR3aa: CASSQPGARDEKLFF
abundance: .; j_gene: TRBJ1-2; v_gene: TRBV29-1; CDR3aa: CSVEDSGQGGYGYTF
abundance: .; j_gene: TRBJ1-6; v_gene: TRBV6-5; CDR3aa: CASSFRGRDSPLHF
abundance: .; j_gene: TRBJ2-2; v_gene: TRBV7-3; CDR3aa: CTSSFRTSGNTGELFF
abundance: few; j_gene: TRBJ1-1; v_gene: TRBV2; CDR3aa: CASTPGRNTEAFF
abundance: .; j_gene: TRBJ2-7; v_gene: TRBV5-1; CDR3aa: CASSSGTGDNYEQYF
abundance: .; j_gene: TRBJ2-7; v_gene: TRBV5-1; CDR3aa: CASSLGGGSYEQYF
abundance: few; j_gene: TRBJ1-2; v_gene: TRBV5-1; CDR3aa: CASSLQGTGVAFYGYTF
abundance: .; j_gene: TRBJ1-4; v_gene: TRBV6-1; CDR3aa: CASSDPAGQGLREKLFF
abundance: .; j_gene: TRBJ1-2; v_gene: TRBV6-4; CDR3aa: CASITRVLGYTF
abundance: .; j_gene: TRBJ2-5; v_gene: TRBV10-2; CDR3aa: CASSGVAGDETQYF
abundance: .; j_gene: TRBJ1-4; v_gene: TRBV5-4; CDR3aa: CASSVTGGNEKLFF
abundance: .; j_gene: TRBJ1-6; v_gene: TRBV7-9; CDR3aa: CASSQGQFNSPLHF
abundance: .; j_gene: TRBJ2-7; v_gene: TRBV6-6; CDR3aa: CASTSLAGVYEQYF
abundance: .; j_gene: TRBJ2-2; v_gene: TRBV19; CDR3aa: CASSIPGTGKAGELFF
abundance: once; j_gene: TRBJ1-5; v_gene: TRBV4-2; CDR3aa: CASSLSQTGGGNQPQHF
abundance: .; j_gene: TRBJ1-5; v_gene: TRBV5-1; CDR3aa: CASSLNRQGSNQPQHF
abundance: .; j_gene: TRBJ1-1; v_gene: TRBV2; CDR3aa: CASLDWNTEAFF
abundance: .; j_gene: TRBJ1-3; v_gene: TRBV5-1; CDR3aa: CASSQQSSGNTIYF
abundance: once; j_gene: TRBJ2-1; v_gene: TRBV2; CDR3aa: CASQTGVPYNEQFF
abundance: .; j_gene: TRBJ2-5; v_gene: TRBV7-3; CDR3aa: CASSPSGVGETQYF
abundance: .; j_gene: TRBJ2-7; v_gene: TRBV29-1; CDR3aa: CSVEDEGTYEQYF
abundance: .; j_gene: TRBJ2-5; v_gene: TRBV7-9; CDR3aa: CASSVTGGETQYF
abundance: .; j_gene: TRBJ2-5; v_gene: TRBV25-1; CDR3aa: CASSDGGQETQYF
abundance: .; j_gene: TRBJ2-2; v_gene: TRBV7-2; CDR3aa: CASSTQGSAGELFF
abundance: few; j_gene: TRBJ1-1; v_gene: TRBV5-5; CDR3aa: CASSLGGGTEAFF
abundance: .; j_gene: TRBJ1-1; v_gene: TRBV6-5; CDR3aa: CASSYSRGMNTEAFF
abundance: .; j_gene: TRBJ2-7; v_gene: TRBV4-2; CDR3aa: CASSQDLTRGAYEQYF
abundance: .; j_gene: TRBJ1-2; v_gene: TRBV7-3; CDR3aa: CASSLAGSGGYTF
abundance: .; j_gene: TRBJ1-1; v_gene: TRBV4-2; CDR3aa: CASSQFGELTEAFF
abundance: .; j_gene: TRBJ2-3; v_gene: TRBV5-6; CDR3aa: CASSLASGGSTDTQYF
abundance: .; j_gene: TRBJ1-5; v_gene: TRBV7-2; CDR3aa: CASSQTGGAGNQPQHF
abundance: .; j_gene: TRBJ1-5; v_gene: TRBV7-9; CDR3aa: CSSSLAAGGIPFSNQPQHF
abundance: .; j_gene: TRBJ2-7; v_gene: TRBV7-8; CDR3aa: CASSRSGRAYEQYF
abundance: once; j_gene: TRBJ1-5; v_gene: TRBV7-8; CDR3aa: CASSLGESNQPQHF
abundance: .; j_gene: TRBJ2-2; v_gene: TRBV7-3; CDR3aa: CASSPQPPSGGTTGELFF
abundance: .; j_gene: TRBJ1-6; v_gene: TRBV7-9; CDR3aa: CASSRQAGPLHF
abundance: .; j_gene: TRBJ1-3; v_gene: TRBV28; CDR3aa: CASSLRGGTVGSGNTIYF
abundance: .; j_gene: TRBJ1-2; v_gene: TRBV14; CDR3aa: CASSQDVGEYGYTF
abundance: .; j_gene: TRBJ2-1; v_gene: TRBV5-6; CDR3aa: CASSSGTGFYNEQFF
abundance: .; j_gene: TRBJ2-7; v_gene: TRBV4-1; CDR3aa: CASSPGQSSYEQYF
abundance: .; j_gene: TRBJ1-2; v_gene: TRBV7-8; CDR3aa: CASSLKIGTGLTSYGYTF
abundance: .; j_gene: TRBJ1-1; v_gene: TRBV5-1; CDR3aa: CASSSQPGTGNTEAFF
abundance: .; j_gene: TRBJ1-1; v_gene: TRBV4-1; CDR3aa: CASSQEGGVGAPDTEAFF
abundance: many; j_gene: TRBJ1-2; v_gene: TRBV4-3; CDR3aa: CASSYRTGTDGYTF
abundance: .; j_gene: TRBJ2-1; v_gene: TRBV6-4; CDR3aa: CASSASGGFDEQFF
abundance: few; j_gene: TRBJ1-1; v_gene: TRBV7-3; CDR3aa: CASSLRPGTGNTEAFF
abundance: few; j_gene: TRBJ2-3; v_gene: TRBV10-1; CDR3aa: CASSRTSGAADTQYF
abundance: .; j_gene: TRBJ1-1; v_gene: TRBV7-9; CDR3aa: CSSSLYRTQMNTEAFF
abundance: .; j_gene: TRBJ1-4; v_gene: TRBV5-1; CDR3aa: CASSLAGTGVEKLFF
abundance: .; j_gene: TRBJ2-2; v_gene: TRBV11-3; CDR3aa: CASSLGEGQLNTGELFF